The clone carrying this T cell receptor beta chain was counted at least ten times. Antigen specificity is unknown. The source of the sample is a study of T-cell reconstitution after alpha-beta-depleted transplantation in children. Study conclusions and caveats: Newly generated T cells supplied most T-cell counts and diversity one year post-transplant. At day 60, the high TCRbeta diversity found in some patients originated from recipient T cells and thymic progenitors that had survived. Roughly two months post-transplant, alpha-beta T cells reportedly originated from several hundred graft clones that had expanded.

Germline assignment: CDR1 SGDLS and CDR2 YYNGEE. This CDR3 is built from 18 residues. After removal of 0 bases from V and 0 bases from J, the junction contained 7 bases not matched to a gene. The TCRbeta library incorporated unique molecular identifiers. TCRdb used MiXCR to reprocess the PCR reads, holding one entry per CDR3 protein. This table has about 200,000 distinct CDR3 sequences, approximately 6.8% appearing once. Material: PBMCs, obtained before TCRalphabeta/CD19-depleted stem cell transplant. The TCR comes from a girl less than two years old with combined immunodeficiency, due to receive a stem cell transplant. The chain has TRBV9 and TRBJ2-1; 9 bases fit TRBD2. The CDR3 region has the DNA TGTGCCAGCAGCGTAGGGGGCGGGAGGGAGTCCTCCTACAATGAGCAGTTCTTC. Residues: CASSVGGGRESSYNEQFF.